This TCR beta chain was identified in a study of blood T cell repertoires in COVID-19. Background on the study: Nucleic acid was either cDNA or gDNA, and it came from T cells, B-cell-depleted T cells, or PBMCs.

As processed by the authors: For nucleated cells, counts were estimated from reference gene primer amplification. Generated by immunoSEQ multiplex PCR, the TCRdb table keeps only in-frame clones and is missing some. The V and J calls and the clone size are those of that table, but D and trimming were determined from the DNA. In the table there are about 270,000 clones, around 89% of which are singletons. Participants' own reports of clinical history determined their cohort assignment. All recovered Cohort 3 donors got two negative PCRs, got clearance, or saw symptom resolution. Per the germline V gene, CDR1 is MDHEN and CDR2 is SYDVKM. This CDR3 spans 13 amino acids.

The sequence was collected from a woman in her forties or fifties who had recovered from COVID-19. The sequenced sample consisted of PBMCs or T cells enriched from blood (not recorded which). The chain combines TRBV28 with TRBJ1-2; D may be TRBD1 (5 bases). CDR3 in DNA: TGTGCTATCTGTGGGGCAGTAGGATATGGCTACACCTTC. The encoded protein is CAICGAVGYGYTF.